A single sample is the source of the 28 T cell receptor beta chains below, sequenced in a study of Ad26.COV2.S vaccination and SARS-CoV-2 variants. Data came from immunoSEQ multiplex PCR; TCRdb stores just in-frame clones and leaves some out. The sample yields hundreds of thousands of clones, approximately 88% seen once. As to treatment: roughly 19 received Ad26.COV2.S at low or high dose, single or two shots; about 5 received placebo; per-sample allocation not given. Sampling took place 63 days after the first vaccine or placebo injection. The starting material was peripheral blood, obtained in a trial of Ad26.COV2.S vaccine versus placebo. The origin of the receptors is a person between 18 and 65 years old who received the Ad26.COV2.S COVID-19 vaccine or a placebo.

This clone appeared a single time. The chain uses TRBV5-1 and TRBJ2-2, with D unresolved. The CDR3 loop spans 14 amino acids. V was pared by 2 bases and J by 4 bases, with 9 bases between. Per the germline V gene, CDR1 is SGHRS and CDR2 is YFSETQ. DNA of the CDR3: TGCGCCAGCAGCTTAAGCCTAACCACCGGGGAGCTGTTTTTT. This gives the protein CASSLSLTTGELFF.

V is TRBV7-9 and J is TRBJ2-1, with D maybe TRBD2 (6 bases). Germline CDR1 reads SEHNR; CDR2 reads FQNEAQ (reference sequence). This CDR3 comprises 14 residues. V was pared by 1 base and J by 6 bases, with 10 bases between. CDR3 sequence (DNA): TGTGCCAGCAGCTTAGATAGCGGTGGCAATGAGCAGTTCTTC. This sequence encodes CASSLDSGGNEQFF.

The table lists this clone with a count of one. The chain recombines TRBV2 with TRBJ1-5; D may be TRBD1 (6 bases). The germline V gene has CDR1 SNHLY and CDR2 FYNNEI. Trimming removed 0 bases from V and 4 bases from J, with 10 bases in between. This CDR3 is built from 15 residues. Here the CDR3 DNA reads TGTGCCAGCAGTGAAGCTGCCCAGGGGAATCAGCCCCAGCATTTT. This encodes CASSEAAQGNQPQHF.

The CDR3 DNA reads TGTGCCAGCAGTTTAAGGCGGGGAGGTGAGCAGTTCTTC. Encoded protein: CASSLRRGGEQFF. The V gene is TRBV12-3 or TRBV12-4, the J gene TRBJ2-1; D possibly corresponds to TRBD2 (6 bases). The CDR3 consists of 13 residues. The ends were cut back, 2 bases at V and 9 bases at J, with 11 bases in the middle.

This chain joins TRBV19 and TRBJ1-5, with a weak D call TRBD1 (6 bases). V dropped 4 bases and J dropped 4 bases, with 11 bases sitting between them. Per the germline V gene, CDR1 is LNHDA and CDR2 is SQIVND (reference sequence). The CDR3 contains 14 residues. The DNA of the CDR3 is TGTGCCAGTAGTAAGGGGGGACCGAATCAGCCCCAGCATTTT. It codes for CASSKGGPNQPQHF.

This clone was seen only once. The chain joins TRBV12-3 or TRBV12-4 to TRBJ2-7; unclear D gene. The CDR3 length is 13 residues. V shed 3 bases and J shed 3 bases, with 9 bases lying between them. The CDR3 coding sequence is TGTGCCAGCAGTTTGGCTCGTGGCTACGAGCAGTACTTC. Translation: CASSLARGYEQYF.

The chain recombines TRBV14 with TRBJ2-3; D remains unclear. Germline loops: CDR1 SGHDN, CDR2 FVKESK. V was shortened by 3 bases and J by 1 base, with 5 bases between the two germline ends. CDR3 size: 13 residues. In DNA form, the CDR3 reads TGTGCCAGCAGCCAGAAGGGCACAGATACGCAGTATTTT. Protein: CASSQKGTDTQYF.

The J gene is TRBJ1-1, the V gene TRBV18; unclear D gene. The CDR3 extends over 14 amino acids. Trimming stripped 2 bases from V and 1 base from J, with 8 bases between. From germline, CDR1 is KGHSH and CDR2 LQKENI. DNA for the CDR3: TGTGCCAGCTCACCATCAGAGCCGAACACTGAAGCTTTCTTT. Protein: CASSPSEPNTEAFF.

The V and J genes are TRBV6-4 and TRBJ2-2, with a possible D match to TRBD2 (5 bases). This CDR3 comprises 14 residues. Trimming removed 0 bases from V and 5 bases from J, with 7 bases in between. Germline lookup yields CDR1 MRHNA and CDR2 SNTAGT. In nucleotides, the CDR3 is TGTGCCAGCAGTGACTCGGAGGAAACCGGGGAGCTGTTTTTT. Protein: CASSDSEETGELFF.

The chain joins TRBV7-9 to TRBJ2-7; D perhaps matches TRBD1 (6 bases). The CDR3 totals 14 residues. CDR1 is SEHNR and CDR2 is FQNEAQ in the germline V gene (reference sequence). Between the trimmed V and J ends, which lost 5 bases and 1 base, there was a span of 12 bases. The CDR3: CASSVQGGSYEQYF. In DNA, the CDR3 is TGTGCCAGCAGCGTTCAAGGGGGATCCTACGAGCAGTACTTC. The complete variable domain, with remaining parts taken from reference TRBV7-9 and TRBJ2-7, reads DTGVSQNPRHKITKRGQNVTFRCDPISEHNRLYWYRQTLGQGPEFLTYFQNEAQLEKSRLLSDRFSAERPKGSFSTLEIQRTEQGDSAMYLCASSVQGGSYEQYFGPGTRLTVT.

This clone was counted once. This chain joins TRBV21-1 and TRBJ1-2. TRBV21-1 is a pseudogene. This CDR3 is built from 13 residues. The CDR3 DNA is TGTGCCAGCAGCAAGGGGGTAGACTATGGCTACACCTTC. Residues: CASSKGVDYGYTF.

The chain recombines TRBV30 with TRBJ2-1; perhaps TRBD2 as D (5 bases). CDR1 is GTSNPN, CDR2 SVGIG, per germline (reference sequence). This CDR3 region has 14 residues. V was cut by 3 bases and J by 0 bases, with 9 bases left in between. CDR3 amino acids: CAWSLTISYNEQFF. CDR3 nucleotide sequence: TGTGCCTGGAGCTTGACTATCTCCTACAATGAGCAGTTCTTC. The entire variable domain, with the rest obtained from reference TRBV30 and TRBJ2-1, is as follows: SQTIHQWPATLVQPVGSPLSLECTVEGTSNPNLYWYRQAAGRGLQLLFYSVGIGQISSEVPQNLSASRPQDRQFILSSKKLLLSDSGFYLCAWSLTISYNEQFFGPGTRLTVL.

V usage is TRBV7-3 and J usage is TRBJ2-2; the D is unclear. Germline V gene sequence: CDR1 SGHTA, CDR2 FQGTGA. Trimming stripped 5 bases from V and 7 bases from J, with 8 bases between. This CDR3 contains 12 residues. The CDR3 loop reads CASSLDGGELFF. CDR3 nucleotides: TGTGCCAGCAGCCTAGACGGCGGGGAGCTGTTTTTT.

This sequence joins TRBV9 and TRBJ2-3, with TRBD2 as a possible D gene (6 bases). The V gene lost 0 bases and the J gene lost 6 bases, with 8 bases spanning the gap. CDR1 is SGDLS and CDR2 is YYNGEE in the germline V gene. This CDR3 is 13 amino acids long. CDR3 protein: CASSVAGVDTQYF. The CDR3 coding sequence is TGTGCCAGCAGCGTAGCGGGGGTCGATACGCAGTATTTT.

V and J are TRBV18 and TRBJ1-1; D may be TRBD1 (5 bases). V was pared by 3 bases and J by 1 base, with 15 bases between. CDR1 KGHSH and CDR2 LQKENI come from the germline V gene. The CDR3 is 16 residues long. The CDR3 spells CASSPQTAAQNTEAFF. CDR3 nucleotide sequence: TGTGCCAGCTCACCGCAGACAGCCGCGCAGAACACTGAAGCTTTCTTT.

V gene TRBV10-3 combines with J gene TRBJ2-3; TRBD1 matches at 8 bases. The germline V gene has CDR1 ENHRY and CDR2 SYGVKD. V shed 6 bases and J 0 bases; nucleotides not matched to a gene: 5. The CDR3 has 15 residues. The CDR3 coding sequence is TGTGCCATCAGGCCGGACAGGGCTAGCACAGATACGCAGTATTTT. Translation: CAIRPDRASTDTQYF.

The chain recombines TRBV19 with TRBJ1-1; 8 nucleotides line up with TRBD1. CDR3 length: 13 amino acids. Germline CDR1 and CDR2: LNHDA and SQIVND (reference sequence). The V gene end was trimmed by 3 bases and the J gene end by 3 bases; junction bases not matched to a gene: 0. The CDR3: CASSMDRDTEAFF. The DNA for the CDR3 is TGTGCCAGTAGTATGGACAGGGACACTGAAGCTTTCTTT.

This chain connects TRBV7-3 to TRBJ2-6, with D unresolved. Germline V CDR1 and CDR2: SGHTA, FQGTGA. The CDR3 has 16 residues. Deletions cut 3 bases from V and 0 bases from J, with 9 bases between. CDR3 sequence (DNA): TGTGCCAGCAGCTTCCCGGACCACTCTGGGGCCAACGTCCTGACTTTC. This gives the protein CASSFPDHSGANVLTF.

J is TRBJ2-1 and V is TRBV30; the D gene is possibly TRBD1 (6 bases). Germline assignment: CDR1 GTSNPN and CDR2 SVGIG (reference sequence). The V end was cut by 2 bases, the J end by 2 bases, with 19 bases between. The CDR3 extends over 17 amino acids. The CDR3 sequence is CAWSRVQGSVTYNEQFF. The CDR3 DNA reads as TGTGCCTGGAGTCGGGTACAGGGATCAGTGACCTACAATGAGCAGTTCTTC. Full variable domain (remainder filled in from reference TRBV30 and TRBJ2-1): SQTIHQWPATLVQPVGSPLSLECTVEGTSNPNLYWYRQAAGRGLQLLFYSVGIGQISSEVPQNLSASRPQDRQFILSSKKLLLSDSGFYLCAWSRVQGSVTYNEQFFGPGTRLTVL.

The chain combines TRBV2 with TRBJ2-1, with a possible D match to TRBD1 (5 bases). The V gene's germline CDR1 is SNHLY and CDR2 FYNNEI. The germline V and J ends were trimmed by 1 base and 7 bases, with 8 bases remaining between them. This CDR3 is built from 13 residues. The CDR3, as DNA: TGTGCCAGCAGTGAAGGGCGACAGAATGAGCAGTTCTTC. Translating gives CASSEGRQNEQFF.

The chain couples TRBV14 to TRBJ2-5; no firm D call. Germline CDR1 reads SGHDN; CDR2 reads FVKESK. The CDR3 runs 13 residues. Trimming stripped 4 bases from V and 7 bases from J, with 13 bases between. Written as DNA, the CDR3 is TGTGCCAGCAGCCCCCATGGCCCAGGGACCCAGTACTTC. Protein: CASSPHGPGTQYF.

This sequence joins TRBV6-5 and TRBJ2-3; 7 bases line up with TRBD2. Germline assignment: CDR1 MNHEY and CDR2 SVGAGI. The ends lost 6 bases at V and 2 bases at J; junction bases unmatched: 5. The CDR3 totals 14 residues. The CDR3 DNA sequence: TGTGCCAGCAGCCTCCGGGAGGACACAGATACGCAGTATTTT. Encoded protein: CASSLREDTDTQYF.

The chain carries TRBV19 and TRBJ1-2; no clear D gene. Trimming removed 2 bases at V and 4 bases at J, with 8 bases between. Germline V gene data show CDR1 as LNHDA and CDR2 as SQIVND (reference sequence). The CDR3 has 13 amino acids. The DNA of the CDR3 is TGTGCCAGTAGTATAACAACTAGCTATGGCTACACCTTC. Translated: CASSITTSYGYTF.

The rearrangement joins TRBV6-1 to TRBJ1-5, with TRBD1 as a possible D gene (6 bases). This CDR3 comprises 14 residues. The germline gives CDR1 MNHNS, CDR2 SASEGT. The germline V and J ends were trimmed by 2 bases and 1 base, with 6 bases remaining between them. The CDR3 region has the DNA TGTGCCAGCAGTGAAACAGGGAGCAATCAGCCCCAGCATTTT. It is translated as CASSETGSNQPQHF.

The chain is built from TRBV18 and TRBJ2-2, with 9 bases aligning to TRBD1. There are 15 residues in the CDR3. Trimming took 1 base from V and 6 from J; bases not matched to a gene: 3. Looked up from germline, CDR1 is KGHSH and CDR2 is LQKENI. The DNA of the CDR3 is TGTGCCAGCTCACCACAAGGGACAGGGTCCGGGGAGCTGTTTTTT. This sequence encodes CASSPQGTGSGELFF.

This chain links TRBV27 with TRBJ2-6; D unclear. V lost 6 bases, J lost 0 bases, and 12 bases lay in between. The CDR3 runs 16 residues. Germline V CDR1 and CDR2: MNHEY, SMNVEV (reference sequence). This CDR3 reads CASRPPTVSGANVLTF. The CDR3 region has the DNA TGTGCCAGCAGACCCCCAACAGTCTCTGGGGCCAACGTCCTGACTTTC.

The CDR3: CASSMGDSNQPQHF. The CDR3 nucleotides are TGTGCCAGTAGTATGGGGGACAGCAATCAGCCCCAGCATTTT. The rearrangement uses TRBV19 and TRBJ1-5; D perhaps matches TRBD1 (5 bases). Germline CDR1 LNHDA, CDR2 SQIVND (reference sequence). The CDR3 is made up of 14 amino acids. Trimming removed 3 bases at V and 1 base at J, with 7 bases between. Based on the CDR3 plus reference TRBV19 and TRBJ1-5, the full variable domain is DGGITQSPKYLFRKEGQNVTLSCEQNLNHDAMYWYRQDPGQGLRLIYYSQIVNDFQKGDIAEGYSVSREKKESFPLTVTSAQKNPTAFYLCASSMGDSNQPQHFGDGTRLSIL.

The rearrangement uses TRBV20-1 and TRBJ2-5; no clear D. In germline, CDR1 is DFQATT, CDR2 SNEGSKA (reference sequence). Trimming shortened V by 6 bases and J by 2 bases, and 16 bases separated the two germline ends. This CDR3 comprises 14 residues. CDR3 region: CSASIGQAQETQYF. In nucleotides, the CDR3 is TGCAGTGCCAGTATAGGGCAGGCTCAAGAGACCCAGTACTTC.